What follows is one TCR beta chain and its context. MiXCR was run by TCRdb on the RT-PCR reads, yielding one entry per CDR3 protein. The sample contains about 160,000 distinct CDR3 sequences, about 32% of which appear only once. The sample is drawn from a study of patients and donors after allogeneic stem cell transplantation. The V gene end was trimmed by 5 bases and the J gene end by 6 bases; junction bases not matched to a gene: 3. CDR3 length: 15 residues. The sample taken for sequencing was blood, either unsorted or a sorted T cell fraction (not recorded which). The receptor was isolated from a human donor who was either an allogeneic HSCT recipient or a stem cell or donor lymphocyte infusion donor (not recorded which). It is not recorded whose cells these are; they may come from a transplant donor. The chain employs TRBV12-3 or TRBV12-4 and TRBJ2-3; 15 bases align to TRBD2. DNA for the CDR3: TGTGCCAGCAGTCCAGGGACTAGCGGGGGGGATACGCAGTATTTT. Amino acid sequence: CASSPGTSGGDTQYF.